The 8 T cell receptor beta chains below all came from one sample that was sequenced in a study of human T cells and chemical hapten exposure. In TCRdb, the RACE reads were re-called with MiXCR into one record per CDR3 protein. Of 28,000 or so distinct CDR3 sequences listed, 7% to 8.5% are singletons. Time point reported: healthy volunteer bleed at 2 weeks. Blood, whole and unfractionated, served as the source for total RNA extraction. Sequencing input: whole blood. The receptors here all came from a human donor in good health. Some clones in this sample may be carry-over from other donors' samples.

This clonotype has just a few counts. The J gene is TRBJ1-2, the V gene TRBV12-3 or TRBV12-4, with D possibly TRBD1 on 6 matching bases. This CDR3 has 14 residues. V shed 5 bases and J shed 8 bases, with 18 bases lying between them. The CDR3 DNA follows: TGTGCCAGCAGTCCCCGGGACACCGTGGTGGGCTACACCTTC. Translating it yields CASSPRDTVVGYTF.

The chain employs TRBV6-5 and TRBJ2-1, with TRBD1 matching 8 bases. The CDR3 runs 13 residues. V lost 6 bases and J lost 7; bases outside the gene matches: 5. Germline V gene lookup returns CDR1 MNHEY and CDR2 SVGAGI. In nucleotides, the CDR3 is TGTGCCAGCAGACCTACAGGGGGGAATGAGCAGTTCTTC. It is translated as CASRPTGGNEQFF.

The chain recombines TRBV12-3 or TRBV12-4 with TRBJ2-7; no clear D. Trimming removed 6 bases from V and 4 bases from J, with 19 bases in between. This CDR3 region has 15 residues. This CDR3 reads CASSLDISRFYEQYF. The CDR3 DNA is TGTGCCAGCAGCCTTGACATCTCCCGCTTTTACGAGCAGTACTTC.

This clonotype was counted only a few times. The chain carries TRBV6-6 and TRBJ2-5; 10 bases fit TRBD2. The ends lost 7 bases at V and 1 base at J; junction bases unmatched: 9. The CDR3 sequence is 16 residues long. Germline V lookup: CDR1 MNHNY, CDR2 SVGAGI (reference sequence). The CDR3 protein is CASTLSGRGGQETQYF. The CDR3 DNA reads TGTGCCAGCACCCTAAGCGGGAGGGGTGGCCAAGAGACCCAGTACTTC.

In regard to this clonotype: A clone one base away is much larger, so this may be a read error. V is TRBV29-1 and J is TRBJ1-1; D is perhaps TRBD1 (5 bases). The germline V gene has CDR1 SQVTM and CDR2 ANQGSEA. V dropped 4 bases and J dropped 1 base, with 13 bases sitting between them. This CDR3 region has 14 residues. The chain's CDR3 is CSVGAGTWNTEAFF. The CDR3 coding sequence is TGCAGCGTTGGAGCCGGGACTTGGAACACTGAAGCTTTCTTT.

At least ten counts were recorded for this clonotype. V and J are TRBV20-1 and TRBJ2-6; no definite D call. Germline V gene lookup returns CDR1 DFQATT and CDR2 SNEGSKA (reference sequence). V gave up 1 base and J gave up 2 bases, with 9 bases separating them. This CDR3 contains 15 residues. DNA for the CDR3: TGCAGTGCTAGAGGCGAAGCTACTGGGGCCAACGTCCTGACTTTC. Translated: CSARGEATGANVLTF.

By its share, this clonotype is medium-sized. This chain uses TRBV18 with TRBJ1-1; 7 bases map to TRBD1. CDR1 is KGHSH and CDR2 is LQKENI in the germline V gene. This CDR3 contains 15 residues. The V gene end was trimmed by 3 bases and the J gene end by 9 bases; junction bases not matched to a gene: 13. Here the CDR3 reads CASSPLVGQEGQAFF. The CDR3, as DNA: TGTGCCAGCTCACCGCTCGTTGGACAGGAAGGGCAAGCTTTCTTT.

This chain links TRBV5-6 with TRBJ2-2, with TRBD2 matching 8 bases. Germline values: CDR1 SGHDT, CDR2 YYEEEE. J lost 4 bases, V lost 3 bases, and 11 bases had no gene match. The length of the CDR3 is 17 residues. The chain's CDR3 is CASSYLRSGSVTGELFF. The DNA of the CDR3 is TGTGCCAGCAGCTATTTGAGGAGCGGGAGTGTCACCGGGGAGCTGTTTTTT.